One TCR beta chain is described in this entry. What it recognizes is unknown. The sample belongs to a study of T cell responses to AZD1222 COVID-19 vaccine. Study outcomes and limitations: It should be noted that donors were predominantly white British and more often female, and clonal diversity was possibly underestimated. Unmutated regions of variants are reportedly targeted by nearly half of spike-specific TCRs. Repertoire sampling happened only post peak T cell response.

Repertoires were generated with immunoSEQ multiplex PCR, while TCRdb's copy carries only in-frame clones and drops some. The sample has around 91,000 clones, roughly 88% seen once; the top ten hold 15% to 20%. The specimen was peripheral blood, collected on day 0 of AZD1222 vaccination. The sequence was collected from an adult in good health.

The CDR3 nucleotides are TGTGCCACCAGTGATTTCCCCGGACGGAGCGGGAGCGGCGGGGAGCTGTTTTTT. It specifies CATSDFPGRSGSGGELFF. This chain connects TRBV24-1 to TRBJ2-2; 8 bases match TRBD2. The CDR3 loop spans 18 amino acids. The germline CDR1 and CDR2 sequences are KGHDR and SFDVKD. V lost 1 base and J lost 7; bases outside the gene matches: 13.